This paragraph reports one T cell receptor (beta chain). Its antigen is currently unknown. Via the markers CD45RO/CCR7/CD25/CD127/CD95/CD27, stem cell-like memory, regulatory, central memory and naive CD4+ cells were sorted. Every bit of the isolated RNA underwent reverse transcription, so sequencing read expressed TCRB transcripts. The average output of naive, central memory and regulatory T cell samples was several million reads. The method was immunoSEQ multiplex PCR; TCRdb's version includes in-frame clones alone and lacks a portion of them. Among 130,000 or so clones listed, approximately 15% were seen once. Per germline, CDR1 MNHEY and CDR2 SMNVEV (reference sequence). V dropped 2 bases and J dropped 0 bases, with 20 bases sitting between them. CDR3 length: 19 residues. The sample belongs to a study of beta chain features in type 1 diabetes. Study-level results: All four CD4+ subsets from Type 1 diabetes patients carried moderately but significantly shorter TCRB CDR3s.

Source material: central memory CD4+ T cells from blood. This clonotype was obtained from a young man with type 1 diabetes. This chain joins TRBV27 and TRBJ1-5; no clear D. DNA for the CDR3: TGTGCCAGCAGTTTAAGGGCGCAGTGGGGAGCGTATAGCAATCAGCCCCAGCATTTT. This codes for CASSLRAQWGAYSNQPQHF.